This record concerns one T cell receptor beta chain sequence. Antigen: not known. This sample is drawn from a study of beta chain features in type 1 diabetes. Study-wide findings and caveats: Moderate yet significant TCRB CDR3 shortening was seen in Type 1 diabetes patients in all four CD4+ subsets. The naive, central memory and Treg TCRB repertoires of patients appeared to be more similar to one another than those of healthy donors. Reduced insertions and increased deletions marked VDJ junctions in type 1 diabetes patients.

Each of the sorted populations had a purity greater than 98%. Every bit of the isolated RNA underwent reverse transcription, so sequencing read expressed TCRB transcripts. Generated by immunoSEQ multiplex PCR, the TCRdb table keeps only in-frame clones and is missing some. The table includes 200,000 to 300,000 clones, approximately 15% detected once. V lost 1 base and J 5 bases, leaving 14 bases between the germline ends. The CDR3 is 15 amino acids. Germline CDR1 SGHDN, CDR2 FVKESK. The sequence came from a man in his thirties or forties with type 1 diabetes. Sequenced material: naive CD4+ T cells from blood. The chain is built from TRBV14 and TRBJ2-5; tentatively, D is TRBD2 (7 bases). CDR3 DNA: TGTGCCAGCAGCCAAGCTCGGACAGCGGGGGAGACCCAGTACTTC. Translation gives CASSQARTAGETQYF.